The clone carrying this T cell receptor beta chain came up many times. The antigen remains undetermined. This entry belongs to a study of human T cells and chemical hapten exposure. Background on the study: Patients received weekly diphenylcyclopropenone doses to the scalp throughout the roughly 26-week study. The study enrolled mostly female patients with alopecia areata, totalis or universalis.

Time point specified: pre-sensitization, week 0. Treatment given: therapeutic diphenylcyclopropenone sensitization with weekly scalp DPC. What the library attached to individual cDNA molecules were unique molecular identifiers. TCRdb recomputed calls from the RACE reads with MiXCR, one row per CDR3 protein. The sample contains over 300,000 distinct CDR3 sequences, more than 4.5% of which appear only once. Study-wide results and caveats: Expanded TCR counts at PT1 went up together with patch test score, a positive correlation.

Germline assignment: CDR1 SNHLY and CDR2 FYNNEI. V shed 7 bases, J shed 5 bases, and the junction held 8 bases outside the gene matches. This CDR3 is built from 13 residues. Sequencing was performed on whole blood, taken in connection with sensitization to the hapten diphenylcyclopropenone (DPC). This clonotype originated in a woman aged 45-65 years with alopecia areata. Some clones in this sample may be carry-over from other donors' samples. V and J are TRBV2 and TRBJ2-7; 7 nucleotides agree with TRBD2. The CDR3 loop reads CASNSAGANEQYF. CDR3 coding DNA: TGTGCCAGCAATTCTGCGGGAGCCAACGAGCAGTACTTC.